This T cell receptor (beta chain) was captured by sequencing in a study of cytomegalovirus exposure and HLA in healthy donors. Study details: Early released data comprised around 79 million unique TCRs from HLA-typed donors.

Germline V lookup: CDR1 MDHEN, CDR2 SYDVKM. V dropped 5 bases and J dropped 7; count of bases not matched to a gene: 6. The CDR3 is 13 amino acids. Use of 60 Vbeta and 13 Jbeta primers characterized the PCR. The data were produced by immunoSEQ multiplex PCR, yet TCRdb's version contains in-frame clones alone and is incomplete. This table holds about 200,000 clones, over 60% found once. The chain carries TRBV28 and TRBJ1-2, with TRBD1 matching over 8 bases. This receptor was identified in a man aged 18 to 30 in good health and CMV-seronegative. The sequenced material came from PBMCs. CDR3 bases: TGTGCCAGCAGTCTTCAGGGGGCGCTTGGCTACACCTTC. This sequence encodes CASSLQGALGYTF.